The text below deals with one T cell receptor beta chain. Antigen unknown. The TCRbeta library was prepared with unique molecular identifiers. MiXCR was run by TCRdb on the PCR reads, yielding one entry per CDR3 protein. In the table there are approximately 980,000 distinct CDR3 sequences, roughly 29% of which are singletons. V shed 5 bases and J shed 6 bases, with 20 bases lying between them. The CDR3 totals 14 residues. CDR1 DFQATT and CDR2 SNEGSKA come from the germline V gene (reference sequence). This entry is derived from a study of T-cell reconstitution after alpha-beta-depleted transplantation in children. Study-level findings and limits: At around two months after transplant, the alpha-beta T cells were reportedly derived from several hundred expanded clones that came from non-depleted graft cells. Hyperexpanded clones declined; after one year, newly produced T cells mostly supplied diversity. Surviving recipient T cells and intrathymic progenitors accounted for some patients' high TCRbeta diversity at day 60.

The sequenced sample was PBMCs, mostly from graft donor cells, obtained 360 days after TCRalphabeta/CD19-depleted stem cell transplant. The sequence was collected from a boy younger than two who had a stem cell transplant for SCID, so the T cells may come from the graft donor. V usage is TRBV20-1 and J usage is TRBJ2-7, with D possibly matching TRBD1 (6 bases). CDR3 sequence (DNA): TGCAGTGCTCAGACAGGTCCTTGGACCTTCGAGCAGTACTTC. Its protein is CSAQTGPWTFEQYF.